This T cell receptor beta chain was sequenced during a study of cytomegalovirus exposure and HLA in healthy donors. CDR1 is MDHEN, CDR2 SYDVKM, per germline. V was pared by 7 bases and J by 2 bases, with 18 bases between. The CDR3 is made up of 15 amino acids. 13 Jbeta primers and 60 Vbeta primers were used for the PCR. The method was immunoSEQ multiplex PCR; TCRdb's version includes in-frame clones alone and lacks a portion of them. The sample carries around 150,000 clones, roughly 73% recorded once. This chain links TRBV28 with TRBJ2-7, with D maybe TRBD1 (5 bases). This TCR was sampled from a male donor in good health and CMV-seronegative. Sequences were obtained from PBMCs. CDR3 amino acids: CASTTRRDSTYEQYF. Here the CDR3 DNA reads TGTGCCAGCACCACACGTAGAGACAGTACCTACGAGCAGTACTTC. Complete variable domain (other parts from reference TRBV28 and TRBJ2-7): DVKVTQSSRYLVKRTGEKVFLECVQDMDHENMFWYRQDPGLGLRLIYFSYDVKMKEKGDIPEGYSVSREKKERFSLILESASTNQTSMYLCASTTRRDSTYEQYFGPGTRLTVT.